This is a list of T cell receptor beta chains from one sample in a study of human T cells and chemical hapten exposure. Each CDR3 protein is one row after TCRdb ran MiXCR on the RACE reads. The data hold roughly 380,000 distinct CDR3 sequences, with 5.1% observed a single time. The material sequenced was whole blood, taken in connection with sensitization to the hapten diphenylcyclopropenone (DPC). Receptors were obtained from a woman in her fifties or sixties with alopecia areata. Some clones in this sample may be carry-over from other donors' samples. CDR3s include the opening cysteine and the closing phenylalanine or tryptophan. Each record gives: clone size, V gene, CDR3 length, D gene, J gene, CDR3 protein, CDR3 DNA. A D gene is named only where the DNA matches it firmly. Clone size is stated in some rows and not others, as once, few, many or a class when expanded.

clone size: many
V gene: TRBV6-6
CDR3 length: 16
D gene: .
J gene: TRBJ2-3
CDR3 protein: CASSYSQERGTDTQYF
CDR3 DNA: TGTGCCAGCAGTTACTCTCAGGAGCGGGGCACAGATACGCAGTATTTT

clone size: few
V gene: TRBV4-2
CDR3 length: 17
D gene: .
J gene: TRBJ1-5
CDR3 protein: CASSQDNTDYSNQPQHF
CDR3 DNA: TGTGCCAGCAGCCAAGATAATACGGATTATAGCAATCAGCCCCAGCATTTT

clone size: many
V gene: TRBV5-1
CDR3 length: 14
D gene: .
J gene: TRBJ2-7
CDR3 protein: CASSLEQGNYEQYF
CDR3 DNA: TGCGCCAGCAGCTTGGAACAGGGTAACTACGAGCAGTACTTC

clone size: few
V gene: TRBV10-3
CDR3 length: 12
D gene: .
J gene: TRBJ1-1
CDR3 protein: CAIRGGDTEAFF
CDR3 DNA: TGTGCCATCAGGGGGGGAGACACTGAAGCTTTCTTT

clone size: few
V gene: TRBV13
CDR3 length: 13
D gene: .
J gene: TRBJ2-7
CDR3 protein: CASSQPGPREQYF
CDR3 DNA: TGTGCCAGCAGCCAACCGGGGCCTAGAGAGCAGTACTTC

clone size: many
V gene: TRBV30
CDR3 length: 12
D gene: .
J gene: TRBJ2-4
CDR3 protein: CAWQLAKNIQYF
CDR3 DNA: TGTGCCTGGCAACTAGCCAAAAACATTCAGTACTTC

clone size: .
V gene: TRBV6-2/TRBV6-3
CDR3 length: 13
D gene: .
J gene: TRBJ1-1
CDR3 protein: CASNDRDDTEAFF
CDR3 DNA: TGTGCCAGCAACGATCGGGACGACACTGAAGCTTTCTTT

clone size: many
V gene: TRBV12-3/TRBV12-4
CDR3 length: 13
D gene: .
J gene: TRBJ1-2
CDR3 protein: CASSDGSIYGYTF
CDR3 DNA: TGTGCCAGCAGTGACGGCTCGATCTATGGCTACACCTTC

clone size: few
V gene: TRBV11-1
CDR3 length: 14
D gene: .
J gene: TRBJ1-1
CDR3 protein: CASSRRGMNTEAFF
CDR3 DNA: TGTGCCAGCAGCCGAAGGGGCATGAACACTGAAGCTTTCTTT

clone size: many
V gene: TRBV3-1
CDR3 length: 16
D gene: TRBD2
J gene: TRBJ2-5
CDR3 protein: CASSPGVAGGQETQYF
CDR3 DNA: TGTGCCAGCAGCCCCGGTGTAGCGGGGGGGCAAGAGACCCAGTACTTC

clone size: many
V gene: TRBV7-8
CDR3 length: 15
D gene: .
J gene: TRBJ2-5
CDR3 protein: CASSLNRAVQETQYF
CDR3 DNA: TGTGCCAGCAGCTTAAATAGAGCGGTCCAAGAGACCCAGTACTTC

clone size: many
V gene: TRBV5-1
CDR3 length: 14
D gene: .
J gene: TRBJ2-3
CDR3 protein: CASSLAIDTDTQYF
CDR3 DNA: TGCGCCAGCAGCTTGGCGATAGACACAGATACGCAGTATTTT

clone size: many
V gene: TRBV20-1
CDR3 length: 17
D gene: TRBD2
J gene: TRBJ2-7
CDR3 protein: CSARARRGRGVTYEQYF
CDR3 DNA: TGCAGTGCTAGAGCTCGCCGGGGGCGGGGGGTTACCTACGAGCAGTACTTC

clone size: many
V gene: TRBV24-1
CDR3 length: 17
D gene: .
J gene: TRBJ2-5
CDR3 protein: CATSDSQAAGAGETQYF
CDR3 DNA: TGTGCCACCAGTGACTCGCAAGCTGCAGGGGCAGGGGAGACCCAGTACTTC

clone size: .
V gene: TRBV4-3
CDR3 length: 13
D gene: .
J gene: TRBJ1-1
CDR3 protein: CAISQESGGGAFF
CDR3 DNA: TGCGCCATCAGCCAAGAGTCTGGGGGGGGAGCTTTCTTT

clone size: few
V gene: TRBV6-2/TRBV6-3
CDR3 length: 18
D gene: TRBD1
J gene: TRBJ2-6
CDR3 protein: CASSRPGQGVSGANVLTF
CDR3 DNA: TGTGCCAGCAGTCGTCCTGGACAGGGGGTCTCTGGGGCCAACGTCCTGACTTTC

clone size: .
V gene: TRBV7-8
CDR3 length: 16
D gene: TRBD2
J gene: TRBJ2-4
CDR3 protein: CASSSGLAGMDDIQYF
CDR3 DNA: TGTGCCAGCAGCTCAGGACTAGCGGGGATGGATGACATTCAGTACTTC

clone size: .
V gene: TRBV30
CDR3 length: 13
D gene: TRBD1
J gene: TRBJ2-7
CDR3 protein: CAWSVGTAYEQYF
CDR3 DNA: TGTGCCTGGAGTGTAGGGACAGCCTACGAGCAGTACTTC

clone size: few
V gene: TRBV2
CDR3 length: 13
D gene: .
J gene: TRBJ1-1
CDR3 protein: CASTQAMNTEAFF
CDR3 DNA: TGTGCCAGCACCCAGGCCATGAACACTGAAGCTTTCTTT

clone size: many
V gene: TRBV7-9
CDR3 length: 15
D gene: TRBD2
J gene: TRBJ2-7
CDR3 protein: CASSLSGTIRNEQYF
CDR3 DNA: TGTGCCAGCAGCTTAAGCGGGACTATCAGGAACGAGCAGTACTTC

clone size: few
V gene: TRBV5-1
CDR3 length: 16
D gene: TRBD1
J gene: TRBJ1-2
CDR3 protein: CASSLQGTGGGYGYTF
CDR3 DNA: TGCGCCAGCAGCTTACAGGGGACAGGCGGCGGCTATGGCTACACCTTC

clone size: many
V gene: TRBV29-1
CDR3 length: 12
D gene: .
J gene: TRBJ1-1
CDR3 protein: CSVQRLNTEAFF
CDR3 DNA: TGCAGCGTCCAGCGCTTGAACACTGAAGCTTTCTTT

clone size: many
V gene: TRBV10-3
CDR3 length: 16
D gene: .
J gene: TRBJ1-3
CDR3 protein: CAISEGGAGSGNTIYF
CDR3 DNA: TGTGCCATCAGTGAGGGAGGGGCTGGCTCTGGAAACACCATATATTTT

clone size: .
V gene: TRBV6-5
CDR3 length: 15
D gene: .
J gene: TRBJ2-3
CDR3 protein: CASSYLGIGTDTQYF
CDR3 DNA: TGTGCCAGCAGTTATCTGGGGATTGGCACAGATACGCAGTATTTT

clone size: many
V gene: TRBV7-9
CDR3 length: 15
D gene: .
J gene: TRBJ2-5
CDR3 protein: CASSFTGTAGETQYF
CDR3 DNA: TGTGCCAGCAGCTTTACCGGGACAGCGGGCGAGACCCAGTACTTC

clone size: many
V gene: TRBV29-1
CDR3 length: 13
D gene: .
J gene: TRBJ2-4
CDR3 protein: CSVDYKGSDIQYF
CDR3 DNA: TGCAGCGTCGACTACAAAGGGTCGGACATTCAGTACTTC

clone size: many
V gene: TRBV19
CDR3 length: 16
D gene: TRBD2
J gene: TRBJ2-5
CDR3 protein: CASSIYSGGHGETQYF
CDR3 DNA: TGTGCCAGTAGTATATATAGCGGGGGCCACGGGGAGACCCAGTACTTC

clone size: many
V gene: TRBV29-1
CDR3 length: 13
D gene: .
J gene: TRBJ2-5
CDR3 protein: CSVAGLAPETQYF
CDR3 DNA: TGCAGCGTTGCTGGACTTGCCCCAGAGACCCAGTACTTC

clone size: many
V gene: TRBV5-1
CDR3 length: 14
D gene: .
J gene: TRBJ2-3
CDR3 protein: CASSSFASTDTQYF
CDR3 DNA: TGCGCCAGCAGCTCCTTTGCTAGCACAGATACGCAGTATTTT

clone size: few
V gene: TRBV6-5
CDR3 length: 16
D gene: .
J gene: TRBJ1-1
CDR3 protein: CASTPIREGTRTEAFF
CDR3 DNA: TGTGCCAGCACTCCCATCAGGGAGGGGACGAGGACTGAAGCTTTCTTT

clone size: many
V gene: TRBV7-9
CDR3 length: 12
D gene: .
J gene: TRBJ1-5
CDR3 protein: CASSLGSGYPIF
CDR3 DNA: TGTGCCAGCAGCTTGGGCTCCGGGTATCCGATTTTT

clone size: .
V gene: TRBV6-2/TRBV6-3
CDR3 length: 13
D gene: .
J gene: TRBJ2-2
CDR3 protein: CASSPRETGELFF
CDR3 DNA: TGTGCCAGCAGTCCCAGAGAAACCGGGGAGCTGTTTTTT

clone size: few
V gene: TRBV28
CDR3 length: 15
D gene: .
J gene: TRBJ2-3
CDR3 protein: CASSPWGRTTDTQYF
CDR3 DNA: TGTGCCAGCAGTCCTTGGGGGCGGACCACAGATACGCAGTATTTT

clone size: few
V gene: TRBV7-8
CDR3 length: 16
D gene: TRBD2
J gene: TRBJ2-1
CDR3 protein: CASSPLALSSYNEQFF
CDR3 DNA: TGTGCCAGCAGCCCACTAGCGTTAAGCTCCTACAATGAGCAGTTCTTC

clone size: few
V gene: TRBV20-1
CDR3 length: 16
D gene: .
J gene: TRBJ2-7
CDR3 protein: CSANTDRRGLSYEQYF
CDR3 DNA: TGCAGTGCTAACACGGACAGGCGGGGACTCTCCTACGAGCAGTACTTC

clone size: few
V gene: TRBV29-1
CDR3 length: 12
D gene: .
J gene: TRBJ1-2
CDR3 protein: CSVEDVQPGYTF
CDR3 DNA: TGCAGCGTTGAAGATGTGCAGCCTGGCTACACCTTC

clone size: .
V gene: TRBV9
CDR3 length: 16
D gene: TRBD2
J gene: TRBJ2-3
CDR3 protein: CASSVGASGSATTQYF
CDR3 DNA: TGTGCCAGCAGCGTAGGGGCTAGCGGGAGCGCTACTACGCAGTATTTT

clone size: .
V gene: TRBV28
CDR3 length: 15
D gene: TRBD2
J gene: TRBJ2-3
CDR3 protein: CASSSTSGSEATQYF
CDR3 DNA: TGTGCCAGCAGTTCCACTAGCGGGAGTGAGGCTACGCAGTATTTT

clone size: .
V gene: TRBV7-8
CDR3 length: 13
D gene: .
J gene: TRBJ2-2
CDR3 protein: CASSFGNTGELFF
CDR3 DNA: TGTGCCAGCAGCTTCGGAAACACCGGGGAGCTGTTTTTT

clone size: .
V gene: TRBV29-1
CDR3 length: 13
D gene: .
J gene: TRBJ1-1
CDR3 protein: CSVRPGTNTEAFF
CDR3 DNA: TGCAGCGTTCGTCCAGGGACGAACACTGAAGCTTTCTTT

clone size: many
V gene: TRBV6-6
CDR3 length: 12
D gene: .
J gene: TRBJ2-5
CDR3 protein: CASIDGQETQYF
CDR3 DNA: TGTGCCAGCATAGACGGGCAAGAGACCCAGTACTTC

clone size: many
V gene: TRBV20-1
CDR3 length: 13
D gene: .
J gene: TRBJ2-7
CDR3 protein: CSAPLTVTYEQYF
CDR3 DNA: TGCAGTGCCCCCCTGACAGTTACCTACGAGCAGTACTTC

clone size: few
V gene: TRBV5-4
CDR3 length: 13
D gene: TRBD1
J gene: TRBJ2-7
CDR3 protein: CASSRDRVNEQYF
CDR3 DNA: TGTGCCAGCAGCCGGGACAGGGTCAACGAGCAGTACTTC